The 7 T cell receptor beta chains below all came from one sample that was sequenced in a study of regulatory T cells in long-lasting Graves disease. Researchers made TCR beta libraries by using iRepertoire HTBI primers and running Arm-PCR on CDR3 regions. From the multiplex PCR reads, TCRdb called clonotypes with MiXCR, one entry per CDR3 protein. Of around 500,000 distinct CDR3 sequences listed, about 15% are singletons. Time point in this sample: newly diagnosed GD, antithyroid drugs for less than 3 months. Construction of the TCR library relied on RNA isolated from PBMCs. Separately, the same data were catalogued under a study of T cells in Graves' hyperthyroidism and ophthalmopathy.

The specimen comprised peripheral blood mononuclear cells (PBMCs), sampled at new diagnosis, from a patient treated with antithyroid drugs. Every receptor here comes from a woman between 40 and 65 years old with Graves disease.

This clonotype was observed at least ten times. The rearrangement uses TRBV3-1 and TRBJ2-5; TRBD1 agrees at 7 bases. There are 17 residues in the CDR3. Germline CDR1 reads LGHDT; CDR2 reads YNNKEL (reference sequence). Trimming removed 3 bases from V and 5 bases from J; junction bases left unmatched: 15. In nucleotides, the CDR3 is TGTGCCAGCAGCCAGAACGAAGGGGGCGCGATTACGGAGACCCAGTACTTC. Its translation is CASSQNEGGAITETQYF.

In its sample, this clonotype was seen many times. The chain is built from TRBV20-1 and TRBJ1-1; D gene unclear. This CDR3 is 15 amino acids long. Germline V lookup: CDR1 DFQATT, CDR2 SNEGSKA (reference sequence). The V end was cut by 0 bases, the J end by 0 bases, with 11 bases between. In DNA, the CDR3 is TGCAGTGCTAGAGATCAGTTACGGGTGAACACTGAAGCTTTCTTT. It specifies CSARDQLRVNTEAFF.

The genes are TRBV6-5 and TRBJ1-2; D gene uncertain. Germline V gives CDR1 MNHEY, CDR2 SVGAGI. CDR3 length: 15 amino acids. The V gene lost 4 bases and the J gene lost 4 bases, with 16 bases spanning the gap. CDR3 sequence (DNA): TGTGCCAGCAGTTCGACGGACTCCAGAGCCTATGGCTACACCTTC. It codes for CASSSTDSRAYGYTF.

The genes are TRBV19 and TRBJ2-1; no clear D. Germline V gene sequence: CDR1 LNHDA, CDR2 SQIVND (reference sequence). CDR3 size: 15 residues. Trimming removed 3 bases at V and 0 bases at J, with 9 bases between. CDR3 sequence: CASSIGRPSYNEQFF. Here the CDR3 DNA reads TGTGCCAGTAGTATCGGGCGGCCCTCCTACAATGAGCAGTTCTTC.

The CDR3 loop is CASSSRTSGFQYF. Written as DNA, the CDR3 is TGTGCCAGCAGCTCCAGGACTAGCGGTTTCCAGTACTTC. The rearrangement joins TRBV14 to TRBJ2-5, with 10 positions matching TRBD2. This CDR3 spans 13 amino acids. The ends lost 5 bases at V and 10 bases at J; junction bases unmatched: 7. Germline V gene lookup returns CDR1 SGHDN and CDR2 FVKESK.

This clonotype was recorded at least ten times. The J gene is TRBJ2-3, the V gene TRBV7-2; D gene uncertain. This CDR3 is built from 15 residues. CDR1 and CDR2 (germline): SGHTA, FQGNSA. V dropped 1 base and J dropped 3 bases, with 11 bases sitting between them. CDR3 protein: CASSLGFRLTDTQYF. CDR3 bases: TGTGCCAGCAGCTTAGGGTTTCGGTTAACAGATACGCAGTATTTT.

This clonotype was seen at least ten times. The V call is TRBV3-1, the J call TRBJ2-4; 10 nucleotides line up with TRBD2. Per germline, CDR1 LGHDT and CDR2 YNNKEL (reference sequence). With 8 bases clipped from V and 0 bases from J, the junction kept 7 bases outside the gene matches. The CDR3 totals 16 residues. The CDR3 protein is CASGLAEEVAKNIQYF. As DNA, the CDR3 is TGTGCCAGCGGACTAGCGGAGGAGGTAGCCAAAAACATTCAGTACTTC.